This T cell receptor beta chain was captured by sequencing in a study of blood T cells in healthy people across ages. For the second PCR, which ran for roughly 6 to 12 cycles, a sample-barcoded 5' primer and a J-beta primer mix were used. TCRdb reanalysed the 5' RACE reads using MiXCR and keeps one entry per CDR3 protein. The table has 1,300,000 or so distinct CDR3 sequences, around 59% seen once. V was pared by 7 bases and J by 3 bases, with 13 bases between. CDR3 length: 13 residues. From germline, CDR1 is SQVTM and CDR2 ANQGSEA. The J gene is TRBJ1-5, the V gene TRBV29-1; D uncertain. The receptor was isolated from a man between 18 and 29 years old in good health. The material sequenced was blood. The CDR3 reads CSAKWGLNQPQHF. The CDR3 nucleotides are TGCAGCGCCAAGTGGGGTCTCAATCAGCCCCAGCATTTT.